A selection of T cell receptor beta chains follows, all from one sample in a study of technical replicates of blood from four donors. Only in-frame clones appear in the TCRdb table, and some are missing; sequencing was by immunoSEQ multiplex PCR. The table has 10,000 to 12,000 clones, around 94% seen once; the top ten hold under 7.5%. Source material: PBMCs. These receptors originate from a human donor in good health. CDR3s include the opening cysteine and the closing phenylalanine or tryptophan. Fields, in order: clone size, D gene, J gene, V gene, CDR3 DNA, CDR3 protein. The D gene is left open where the match is weak. Clone size is not always given. Where it is, it says once, few, many or a class for expanded clones.

-	TRBD2	TRBJ2-1	TRBV27	TGTGCCAGCAGTCCCTCCGGGACTAGCGGGCCCAACAATGAGCAGTTCTTC	CASSPSGTSGPNNEQFF
-	TRBD1	TRBJ2-7	TRBV6-1	TGTGCCAGCAGTAGTCTTGGGACAGTGGGTATCGAGCAGTACTTC	CASSSLGTVGIEQYF
few	TRBD2	TRBJ2-7	TRBV7-6	TGTGCCAGCAGCTTAGTGGGGGGACTAGCGGGAGGATACGAGCAGTACTTC	CASSLVGGLAGGYEQYF
-	-	TRBJ2-3	TRBV7-9	TGTGCCAGCAGCGCACAAGGCTCTAGTACAGATACGCAGTATTTT	CASSAQGSSTDTQYF
-	TRBD1	TRBJ1-1	TRBV4-2	TGTGCCAGCAGCCGTGCGACAGGGGGTTTGGGCACTGAAGCTTTCTTT	CASSRATGGLGTEAFF
-	TRBD1	TRBJ1-5	TRBV2	TGTGCCAGCAACAGGGGGCGCAGTCAGCCCCAGCATTTT	CASNRGRSQPQHF
-	-	TRBJ2-3	TRBV29-1	TGCAGCGTAAACCGCCCTGGGACTGCCGATACGCAGTATTTT	CSVNRPGTADTQYF
-	-	TRBJ2-3	TRBV6-6	TGTGCCAGCAGAGAAACAGGGTCGATCGGCACAGATACGCAGTATTTT	CASRETGSIGTDTQYF
-	TRBD2	TRBJ2-3	TRBV5-4	TGTGCCAGCAGCTTGGGGGAGGGCGGGTCTCTTAATACAGATACGCAGTATTTT	CASSLGEGGSLNTDTQYF
-	TRBD2	TRBJ2-6	TRBV5-1	TGCGCCAGCAGCTCAGCGGGAGTAACTGGGGCCAACGTCCTGACTTTC	CASSSAGVTGANVLTF
-	-	TRBJ1-1	TRBV14	TGTGCCAGCAGCCAAAGGACCGAAGGGAGGGGCACTGAAGCTTTCTTT	CASSQRTEGRGTEAFF
-	-	TRBJ2-2	TRBV28	TGTGCCAGCAGCAAAATCGGGGAGCTGTTTTTT	CASSKIGELFF
-	TRBD2	TRBJ2-1	TRBV30	TGTGCCTGGAGTCCCGGGACTAGCGACAATGAGCAGTTCTTC	CAWSPGTSDNEQFF
-	-	TRBJ2-1	TRBV30	TGTGCCTGGAGTAGCGGGTACAATGAGCAGTTCTTC	CAWSSGYNEQFF
-	-	TRBJ2-4	TRBV29-1	TGCAGCGTCGGGGGAGATGGGGCAGGTTCCAAAAACATTCAGTACTTC	CSVGGDGAGSKNIQYF
-	TRBD2	TRBJ2-1	TRBV27	TGTGCCAGCAGTTTAATACTAGCGGGGATGGGTGAGCAGTTCTTC	CASSLILAGMGEQFF
once	TRBD1	TRBJ1-5	TRBV6-1	TGTGCCAGCAGTGAAGCTTGGGACAGGGGCCTTTATAGCAATCAGCCCCAGCATTTT	CASSEAWDRGLYSNQPQHF
-	-	TRBJ2-5	TRBV10-2	TGCGCCAGCAGTGACGGAGAGACCCAGTACTTC	CASSDGETQYF
once	-	TRBJ1-2	TRBV7-9	TGTGCCAGCAGCTTACAGGGTGGCTACACCTTC	CASSLQGGYTF
-	TRBD2	TRBJ2-1	TRBV7-9	TGTGCCAGCAGCCTTAGCGGGAGGGCCAGCAATGAGCAGTTCTTC	CASSLSGRASNEQFF
-	TRBD1	TRBJ1-2	TRBV4-1	TGCGCCAGCAGCCAAGGGTTCGACAGGGTAAACTATGGCTACACCTTC	CASSQGFDRVNYGYTF
-	TRBD1	TRBJ2-1	TRBV2	TGTGCCAGCAGTGGGTCTGACAGGGGGGCCTACAATGAGCAGTTCTTC	CASSGSDRGAYNEQFF
few	TRBD1	TRBJ2-2	TRBV2	TGTGCCAGCTCAGGACAGGGGGCTTATAACACCGGGGAGCTGTTTTTT	CASSGQGAYNTGELFF
-	TRBD1	TRBJ1-5	TRBV28	TGTGCCAGCAACAGGGGGGATCAGCCCCAGCATTTT	CASNRGDQPQHF
-	-	TRBJ2-7	TRBV11-2	TGTGCCAGCAGCTTAGTTCCCACAGCGGCTTCCTCCTACGAGCAGTACTTC	CASSLVPTAASSYEQYF